This passage covers 28 T cell receptor beta chains from one sample sequenced in a study of T cells after yellow fever vaccination (dated by TCRdb to about 2019). Library preparation used 5' RACE. Sequencing instrument: Illumina HiSeq 2500. TCRdb trimmed the raw reads at Q25, called clones with MiXCR and kept productive beta chains. Rows with a matching CDR3 protein are joined into one entry that keeps the most common DNA and genes. This sample comprises tens of thousands of distinct CDR3 sequences, approximately 3.2% of them detected only once. The biggest ten clones account for 0.98% of the sample. This sample's treatment or condition label indicates: live attenuated yellow fever vaccine strain. Sequenced material: PBMCs, either bulk or a sorted T-cell subset (CD4+, CD8+, memory, or dextramer-sorted; not recorded which), taken about 49 days after the first yellow fever vaccination. The receptors originated from a man between 18 and 29 years old who received the YFV17D yellow fever vaccine.

This clonotype has a count of ten or more. In nucleotides, the CDR3 is TGTGCCAGCAGCCGCCGGACTAGCGGGGGAGAGATCTACAATGAGCAGTTCTTC. It codes for CASSRRTSGGEIYNEQFF. The gene calls are TRBV5-5 and TRBJ2-1; 13 bases align to TRBD2. Germline V CDR1 and CDR2: SGHKS, YYEKEE (reference sequence). The ends lost 4 bases at V and 3 bases at J; junction bases unmatched: 10. The CDR3 is 18 amino acids. The full variable domain, rest sourced from reference TRBV5-5 and TRBJ2-1, is DAGVTQSPTHLIKTRGQQVTLRCSPISGHKSVSWYQQVLGQGPQFIFQYYEKEERGRGNFPDRFSARQFPNYSSELNVNALLLGDSALYLCASSRRTSGGEIYNEQFFGPGTRLTVL.

This clonotype was detected many times. The rearrangement joins TRBV6-5 to TRBJ2-3; either TRBD1 or TRBD2 may supply D (5 bases each). This CDR3 has 17 amino acids. Trimming removed 6 bases from V and 0 bases from J, with 19 bases in between. The V gene's germline CDR1 is MNHEY and CDR2 SVGAGI. DNA for the CDR3: TGTGCCAGCAGCTACGGCCAAACCGGGACCAGCACAGATACGCAGTATTTT. It codes for CASSYGQTGTSTDTQYF.

The table lists this clonotype with many counts. This chain links TRBV19 with TRBJ2-1; D might be TRBD1 or TRBD2, each matching 6 bases. Germline V gives CDR1 LNHDA, CDR2 SQIVND (reference sequence). The CDR3 is 15 residues long. Trimming took 3 bases from V and 8 from J, leaving 17 bases between them. The CDR3: CASSISGAPWDEQFF. In DNA, the CDR3 is TGTGCCAGTAGTATTTCGGGGGCTCCTTGGGATGAGCAGTTCTTC.

At least ten counts were recorded for this clonotype. Here the CDR3 DNA reads TGCGCCAGCAGCCAAGAGCCGGGAGAGACCCAGTACTTC. This gives the protein CASSQEPGETQYF. The chain joins TRBV4-3 to TRBJ2-5; D gene ambiguous. The CDR3 covers 13 residues. Germline V gene lookup returns CDR1 LGHNA and CDR2 YSLEER. V was pared by 0 bases and J by 4 bases, with 6 bases between.

This clonotype was seen ten or more times. The CDR3 sequence is CASSQPGVRTGNEQFF. The CDR3 DNA sequence: TGTGCCAGCAGCCAGCCTGGAGTACGTACTGGAAATGAGCAGTTCTTC. The V and J genes are TRBV4-2 and TRBJ2-1; D remains unclear. Germline lookup yields CDR1 LGHNA and CDR2 YNFKEQ. CDR3 length equals 16 residues. Trimming took off 3 bases at V and 7 bases at J, with 19 bases between the two ends.

This clonotype was seen many times. This chain links TRBV5-1 with TRBJ1-2; TRBD1 matches at 8 bases. The ends lost 1 base at V and 6 bases at J; junction bases unmatched: 5. The CDR3 spans 14 residues. Germline V gene sequence: CDR1 SGHRS, CDR2 YFSETQ. The CDR3 loop is CASSLLQGEHGYTF. The CDR3 DNA reads as TGCGCCAGCAGCTTGTTACAGGGGGAGCATGGCTACACCTTC.

This clonotype appeared many times. The V call is TRBV7-2, the J call TRBJ2-7; D gene uncertain. Germline assignment: CDR1 SGHTA and CDR2 FQGNSA. This CDR3 has 14 amino acids. Trimming took 1 base from V and 1 from J, leaving 8 bases between them. The CDR3 DNA is TGTGCCAGCAGCTTAGTTTGGGTATCCTACGAGCAGTACGTC. It translates to CASSLVWVSYEQYV.

The table lists this clonotype with many counts. The V and J genes are TRBV5-1 and TRBJ2-2; D is unresolved. From germline, CDR1 is SGHRS and CDR2 YFSETQ. Trimming left V 1 base short and J 3 bases short, with 10 bases between. The CDR3 runs to 15 residues. The CDR3 sequence: CASSLYRTDTGELFF. The CDR3 nucleotides read TGCGCCAGCAGCTTGTATAGGACCGACACCGGGGAGCTGTTTTTT.

There are many counts of this clonotype. The chain links TRBV7-8 to TRBJ1-2; D is undetermined. The V gene's germline CDR1 is SGHVS and CDR2 FQNEAQ. The CDR3 sequence is 15 residues long. V was cut by 5 bases and J by 2 bases, with 15 bases left in between. The CDR3 DNA reads TGTGCCAGCAGCGAACGACGGGCGGTAAACTATGGCTACACCTTC. This encodes CASSERRAVNYGYTF.

This clonotype was counted many times. The chain has TRBV7-3 and TRBJ1-3; D gene ambiguous. Germline CDR1 is SGHTA and CDR2 is FQGTGA. The CDR3 covers 15 residues. V was cut by 2 bases and J by 6 bases, with 14 bases left in between. The DNA of the CDR3 is TGTGCCAGCAGCTTACGGCCGGGATGGGAAAACACCATATATTTT. This encodes CASSLRPGWENTIYF.

Ten or more counts support this clonotype. V usage is TRBV21-1 and J usage is TRBJ2-7; the table's D gene call, TRBD2, was not cross checked with the DNA. TRBV21-1 is noted as a pseudogene. CDR3 size: 15 residues. CDR3 protein: CASSKVLERGYEQYV. The CDR3 nucleotides read TGTGCCAGCAGCAAGGTACTCGAGCGGGGCTACGAGCAGTACGTC.

This clonotype was seen ten or more times. The genes are TRBV6-5 and TRBJ2-5; the D gene is possibly TRBD1 (6 bases). With 8 bases removed from V and 2 bases from J, the gap between germline ends came to 15 bases. The CDR3 runs to 14 residues. Germline V gene sequence: CDR1 MNHEY, CDR2 SVGAGI. The CDR3 bases are TGTGCCAGCTGGGGGCAGGGCGGGCAAGAGACCCAGTACTTC. Translating it yields CASWGQGGQETQYF.

This CDR3 reads CASRGPKPSGANVLTF. The CDR3 DNA is TGTGCCAGTAGGGGGCCAAAACCCTCTGGGGCCAACGTCCTGACTTTC. V usage is TRBV19 and J usage is TRBJ2-6; D may be TRBD1 (5 bases). Per the germline V gene, CDR1 is LNHDA and CDR2 is SQIVND (reference sequence). The CDR3 extends over 16 amino acids. Trimming stripped 6 bases from V and 0 bases from J, with 12 bases between.

The gene calls are TRBV12-3 or TRBV12-4 and TRBJ2-7; no clear D. The CDR3 covers 14 residues. The V gene lost 10 bases and the J gene lost 4 bases, with 20 bases spanning the gap. The CDR3 nucleotides are TGTGCCATCTGTTTAGACGGCTCAGGATACGAGCAGTACGTC. As protein: CAICLDGSGYEQYV.

The genes are TRBV30 and TRBJ1-2; possible D gene TRBD1, 5 bases. CDR1 is GTSNPN, CDR2 SVGIG, per germline (reference sequence). The CDR3 has 12 residues. V lost 1 base and J 4 bases, leaving 7 bases between the germline ends. The CDR3 DNA follows: TGTGCCTGGAGTGAGGGGTCCTATGGCTACACCTTC. The encoded protein is CAWSEGSYGYTF.

This clonotype was counted ten times or more. V and J are TRBV11-2 and TRBJ2-7; 8 bases map to TRBD1. CDR1 and CDR2 (germline): SGHAT, FQNNGV. The CDR3 has 15 amino acids. After removal of 6 bases from V and 4 bases from J, the junction contained 11 bases not matched to a gene. The CDR3 sequence: CASRDARTGNYEQYF. In DNA, the CDR3 is TGTGCCAGCAGGGACGCGAGGACAGGGAATTACGAGCAGTACTTC. Filled out from reference TRBV11-2 and TRBJ2-7, the complete variable domain reads EAGVAQSPRYKIIEKRQSVAFWCNPISGHATLYWYQQILGQGPKLLIQFQNNGVVDDSQLPKDRFSAERLKGVDSTLKIQPAKLEDSAVYLCASRDARTGNYEQYFGPGTRLTVT.

In this sample, this clonotype turned up many times. In DNA, the CDR3 is TGTGCCAGCAGTTACTCGGTCACGAGCGGGGGGTGGGAGCAGTACTTC. It translates to CASSYSVTSGGWEQYF. This chain uses TRBV6-5 with TRBJ2-7, with 9 positions matching TRBD2. With 0 bases clipped from V and 7 bases from J, the junction kept 10 bases outside the gene matches. CDR1 is MNHEY, CDR2 SVGAGI, per germline. The CDR3 is 16 amino acids.

This clonotype was recorded many times. The chain recombines TRBV4-1 with TRBJ2-5; 8 bases align to TRBD2. CDR1 is MGHRA, CDR2 YSYEKL, per germline. This CDR3 comprises 14 residues. Trimming at V came to 5 bases and at J to 3 bases, leaving 5 bases not matched to a gene. The CDR3 loop is CASSTGSGEETQYF. The CDR3 nucleotides are TGCGCCAGCAGCACGGGTAGCGGGGAAGAGACCCAGTACTTC.

This clonotype was observed at least ten times. The genes are TRBV5-1 and TRBJ2-5; D is uncertain. From germline, CDR1 is SGHRS and CDR2 YFSETQ. With 4 bases removed from V and 2 bases from J, the gap between germline ends came to 12 bases. This CDR3 is 14 amino acids long. The DNA of the CDR3 is TGCGCCAGCAGCGTGGGCTCTATACAAGAGACCCAGTACTTC. This codes for CASSVGSIQETQYF.

This clonotype was seen many times. The chain recombines TRBV20-1 with TRBJ2-3; 8 nucleotides match TRBD2. Trimming took 5 bases from V and 4 from J; bases not matched to a gene: 2. The CDR3 is 12 amino acids. Germline assignment: CDR1 DFQATT and CDR2 SNEGSKA (reference sequence). The CDR3 protein is CSAPGGADTQYF. Here the CDR3 DNA reads TGCAGTGCTCCGGGGGGGGCAGATACGCAGTATTTT.

The sample holds many counts of this clonotype. V gene TRBV7-2 combines with J gene TRBJ1-1, with unresolved D. This CDR3 has 12 residues. Deletions cut 6 bases from V and 11 bases from J, with 16 bases between. Per the germline V gene, CDR1 is SGHTA and CDR2 is FQGNSA. CDR3 amino acids: CASSPVVRAAFF. The CDR3 nucleotides read TGTGCCAGCAGTCCTGTCGTGCGGGCCGCTTTCTTT. The entire variable domain, with the rest obtained from reference TRBV7-2 and TRBJ1-1, is as follows: GAGVSQSPSNKVTEKGKDVELRCDPISGHTALYWYRQSLGQGLEFLIYFQGNSAPDKSGLPSDRFSAERTGGSVSTLTIQRTQQEDSAVYLCASSPVVRAAFFGQGTRLTVV.

By its share, this clonotype is medium-sized. This chain joins TRBV12-3 or TRBV12-4 and TRBJ1-5; D is perhaps TRBD1 (6 bases). V was trimmed by 7 bases and J by 0 bases, leaving 10 bases between them. The CDR3 covers 14 residues. The CDR3 DNA is TGTGCCAGCAAAGGGGGGCCTAGCAATCAGCCCCAGCATTTT. This translates into CASKGGPSNQPQHF.

This clonotype has ten or more counts. The gene calls are TRBV12-3 or TRBV12-4 and TRBJ2-6, with D perhaps TRBD1 (5 bases). CDR3 size: 15 residues. The V and J ends lost 5 bases and 0 bases respectively, with 8 bases between them. CDR3 amino acids: CASSQRGSGANVLTF. The CDR3 bases are TGTGCCAGCAGTCAAAGGGGCTCTGGGGCCAACGTCCTGACTTTC.

This clonotype showed up many times. The V gene is TRBV21-1, the J gene TRBJ1-5. TRBV21-1 is reported as a pseudogene. CDR3 length: 11 amino acids. Written as DNA, the CDR3 is TGTGCCAGCAGCTACAATCAGCCCCAGCATTTT. Translating it yields CASSYNQPQHF.

This clonotype was seen at least ten times. V is TRBV20-1 and J is TRBJ1-5, with 8 bases lining up with TRBD1. This CDR3 is 13 amino acids long. The germline CDR1 and CDR2 sequences are DFQATT and SNEGSKA (reference sequence). J gave up 3 bases and V 3 bases, and 1 base lay outside the gene matches. The CDR3 sequence: CSARTGVNQPQHF. CDR3 DNA sequence: TGCAGTGCTAGGACAGGGGTCAATCAGCCCCAGCATTTT.

This clonotype was observed many times. The chain employs TRBV7-2 and TRBJ2-2; TRBD2 matches at 13 bases. Germline assignment: CDR1 SGHTA and CDR2 FQGNSA. The V gene end was trimmed by 2 bases and the J gene end by 6 bases; junction bases not matched to a gene: 6. The CDR3 has 17 residues. The CDR3 bases are TGTGCCAGCAGCTTACAGGGACTAGCGGGGTATGCCGGGGAGCTGTTTTTT. Translated, it gives CASSLQGLAGYAGELFF. The whole variable domain, remainder taken from reference TRBV7-2 and TRBJ2-2, is GAGVSQSPSNKVTEKGKDVELRCDPISGHTALYWYRQSLGQGLEFLIYFQGNSAPDKSGLPSDRFSAERTGGSVSTLTIQRTQQEDSAVYLCASSLQGLAGYAGELFFGEGSRLTVL.

This clonotype was counted at least ten times. This chain connects TRBV4-3 to TRBJ2-1, with 9 positions matching TRBD1. With V trimmed by 1 base and J by 1 base, 5 bases remained unmatched. The CDR3 contains 17 residues. Per germline, CDR1 LGHNA and CDR2 YSLEER. The CDR3 reads CASSQALGTGSYNEQFF. The CDR3 DNA sequence: TGCGCCAGCAGCCAAGCCCTGGGGACAGGGTCCTACAATGAGCAGTTCTTC.

This clonotype was counted many times. This chain connects TRBV11-3 to TRBJ2-3; D gene ambiguous. The CDR3 extends over 14 amino acids. Germline CDR1 and CDR2: SGHNT and YENEEA. Trimming took 1 base from V and 6 from J, leaving 11 bases between them. In DNA, the CDR3 is TGTGCCAGCAGCTTAGGCGCGGCCAAGGATACGCAGTATTTT. This codes for CASSLGAAKDTQYF.